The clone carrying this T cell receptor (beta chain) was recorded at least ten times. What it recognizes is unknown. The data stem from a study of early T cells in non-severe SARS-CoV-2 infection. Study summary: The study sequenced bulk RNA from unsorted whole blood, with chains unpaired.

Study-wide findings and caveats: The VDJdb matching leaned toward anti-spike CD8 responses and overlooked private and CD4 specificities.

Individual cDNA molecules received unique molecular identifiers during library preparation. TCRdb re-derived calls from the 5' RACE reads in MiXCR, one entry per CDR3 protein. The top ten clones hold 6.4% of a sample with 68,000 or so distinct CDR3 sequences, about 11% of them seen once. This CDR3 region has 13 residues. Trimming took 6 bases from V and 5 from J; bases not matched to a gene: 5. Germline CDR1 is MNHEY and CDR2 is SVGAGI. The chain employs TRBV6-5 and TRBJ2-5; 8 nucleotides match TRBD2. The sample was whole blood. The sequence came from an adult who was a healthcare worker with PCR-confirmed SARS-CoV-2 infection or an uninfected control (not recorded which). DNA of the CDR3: TGTGCCAGCAGGACAGCGGGAGCGGAGACCCAGTACTTC. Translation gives CASRTAGAETQYF.